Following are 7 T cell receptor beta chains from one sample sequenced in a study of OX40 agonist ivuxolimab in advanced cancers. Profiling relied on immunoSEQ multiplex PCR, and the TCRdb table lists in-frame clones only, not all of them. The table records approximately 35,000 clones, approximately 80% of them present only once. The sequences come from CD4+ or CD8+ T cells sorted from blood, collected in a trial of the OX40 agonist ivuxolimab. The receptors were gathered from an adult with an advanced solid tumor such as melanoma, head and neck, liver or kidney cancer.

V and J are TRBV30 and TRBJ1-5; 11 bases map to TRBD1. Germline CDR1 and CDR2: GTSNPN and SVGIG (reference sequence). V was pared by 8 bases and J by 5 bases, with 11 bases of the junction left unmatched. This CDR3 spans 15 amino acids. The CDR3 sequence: CAGNGQGAVYQPQHF. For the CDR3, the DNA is TGTGCCGGAAACGGACAGGGGGCAGTATATCAGCCCCAGCATTTT.

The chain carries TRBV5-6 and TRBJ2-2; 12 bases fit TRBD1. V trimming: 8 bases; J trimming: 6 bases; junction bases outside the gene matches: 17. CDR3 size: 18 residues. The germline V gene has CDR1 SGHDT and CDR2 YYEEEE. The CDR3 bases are TGTGCCAGTCAACGAACCAAACGGGACAGGGGGCGCGCCGGGGAGCTGTTTTTT. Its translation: CASQRTKRDRGRAGELFF.

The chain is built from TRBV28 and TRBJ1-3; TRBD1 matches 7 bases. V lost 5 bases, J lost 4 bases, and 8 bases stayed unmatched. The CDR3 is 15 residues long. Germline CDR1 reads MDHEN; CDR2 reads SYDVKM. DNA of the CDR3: TGTGCCAGCAGTCCCCCTAAAGGGGGCGGAAACACCATATATTTT. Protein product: CASSPPKGGGNTIYF.

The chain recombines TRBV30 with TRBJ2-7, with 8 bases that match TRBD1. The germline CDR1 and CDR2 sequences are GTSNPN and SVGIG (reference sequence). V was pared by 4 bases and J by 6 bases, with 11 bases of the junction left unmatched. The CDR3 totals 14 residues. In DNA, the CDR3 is TGTGCCTGGACCCGAGCAGGGGGCATCGGCGAGCAGTACTTC. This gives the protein CAWTRAGGIGEQYF.

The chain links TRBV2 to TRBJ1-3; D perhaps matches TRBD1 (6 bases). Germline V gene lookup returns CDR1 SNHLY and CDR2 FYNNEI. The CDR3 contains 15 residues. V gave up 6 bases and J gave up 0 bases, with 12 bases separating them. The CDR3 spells CASRRQASSGNTIYF. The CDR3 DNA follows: TGTGCCAGCAGAAGACAGGCAAGCTCTGGAAACACCATATATTTT.

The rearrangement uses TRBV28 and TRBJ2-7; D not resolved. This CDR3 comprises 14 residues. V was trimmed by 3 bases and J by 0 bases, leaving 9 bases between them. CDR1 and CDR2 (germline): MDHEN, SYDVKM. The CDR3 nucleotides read TGTGCCAGCAGTTTCGGGTTGGGCTCCTACGAGCAGTACTTC. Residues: CASSFGLGSYEQYF.

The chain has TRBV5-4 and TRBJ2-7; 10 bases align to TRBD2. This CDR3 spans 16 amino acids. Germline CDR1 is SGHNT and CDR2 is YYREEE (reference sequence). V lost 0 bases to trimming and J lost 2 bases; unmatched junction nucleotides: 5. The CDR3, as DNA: TGTGCCAGCAGCTTGGGAGCGGGGGGGGGCACCTACGAGCAGTACTTC. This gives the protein CASSLGAGGGTYEQYF.